This TCR beta chain was identified during a study of T cell repertoires in cytomegalovirus infection. Looking at the study overall: Recently identified HLA-C-restricted and well-studied HLA-B-restricted CMV epitopes were used.

MiXCR was run by TCRdb on the reads, yielding one entry per CDR3 protein. The sample yields a few hundred thousand distinct CDR3 sequences, about 40% seen once. The CDR3 is 13 residues long. The germline V and J ends were trimmed by 6 bases and 5 bases, with 13 bases remaining between them. There are a few counts of this clonotype. Its target is unknown. This clonotype originated in a human donor in good health (CMV status not recorded). Some clones in this sample may be carry-over from other donors' samples. Specimen: cultured PBMCs, collected from culture after CMV antigen stimulation. This chain joins TRBV12-3 or TRBV12-4 and TRBJ2-5; a weak D match, TRBD1 (5 bases). CDR3 nucleotides: TGTGCCAGCAGCTCCAGGGTGGTGGAGACCCAGTACTTC. Its translation is CASSSRVVETQYF.